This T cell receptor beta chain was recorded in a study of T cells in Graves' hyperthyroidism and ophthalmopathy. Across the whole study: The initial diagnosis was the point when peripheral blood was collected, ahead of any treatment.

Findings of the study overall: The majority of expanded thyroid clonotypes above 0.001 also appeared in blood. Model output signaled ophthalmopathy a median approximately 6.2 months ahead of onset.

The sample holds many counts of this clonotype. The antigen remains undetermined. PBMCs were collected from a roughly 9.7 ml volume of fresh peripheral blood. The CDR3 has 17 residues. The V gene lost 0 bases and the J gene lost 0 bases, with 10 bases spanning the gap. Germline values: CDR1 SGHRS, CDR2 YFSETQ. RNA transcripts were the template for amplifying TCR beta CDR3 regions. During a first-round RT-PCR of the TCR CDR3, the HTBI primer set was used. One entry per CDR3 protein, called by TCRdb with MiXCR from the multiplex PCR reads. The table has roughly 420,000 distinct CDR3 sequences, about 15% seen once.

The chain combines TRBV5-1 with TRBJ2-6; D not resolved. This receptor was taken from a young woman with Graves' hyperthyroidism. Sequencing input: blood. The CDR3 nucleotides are TGCGCCAGCAGCTTGGGGGCAGCCGGCTCTGGGGCCAACGTCCTGACTTTC. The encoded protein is CASSLGAAGSGANVLTF.